This T cell receptor (beta chain) was identified during a study of T cell repertoires in cytomegalovirus infection (dated by TCRdb to between 2018 and 2020). In terms of the full investigation: Recently identified HLA-C-restricted CMV epitopes, whose presentation resists viral immunomodulation, were targeted by peptide stimulations together with well-studied HLA-B-restricted epitopes. Because public TCR beta signatures pointed to carriage of CMV infection together with the matching HLA type, the HLA type of each donor mattered for the analysis. What the authors observed across the whole study: Cumulative frequency of public TCR beta family members discriminated carriers of CMV infection plus the relevant HLA type in this cohort and an independent roughly 330-donor cohort. The ex vivo response was dominated by HLA-C-restricted CMV-specific TCR beta clonotypes, which also provided the single most frequent clonotype in two of eight donors.

Sequencing was carried out with an Illumina HiSeq 1500. TCRdb reanalyzed the raw reads on its own, using fastp at Q25 for trimming and MiXCR for clone calling, and kept in-frame beta chains. A single entry per CDR3 protein holds the most common genes and DNA from its merged rows. This sample is represented by some 800,000 distinct CDR3 sequences; approximately 32% of them were singletons. The ten largest clones represent 12% of the sample. In regard to this clonotype: Its antigen is currently not known. Base qualities were left out, and no much larger clone turns up one base away.

Measured from the cysteine to the phenylalanine, the CDR3 is 15 residues long. The sequence is cut down to CDR3 DNA, 45 bases in frame from base 1. CDR1 and CDR2 (SGHVT, SQSDAQ) derive from the germline V gene. Germline trimming: 3 bases from V, 7 bases from J; junction bases outside gene matches: 7. Interpreted using the paper, the treatment or condition label stands for: in vitro stimulation with specific CMV peptide epitopes to enrich CMV-specific T cells. The source material was cultured CD8+ T cells from PBMCs, sampled from culture after CMV antigen stimulation. The chain uses TRBV7-4 and TRBJ2-1, with 9 junctional bases fitting TRBD2. The TCR sequence derives from a human donor in good health (CMV status not recorded). Some clones in this sample may be carry-over from other donors' samples. The DNA sequence is TGTGCCAGCAGCTTCTTAGCGGGGGTTTTGAATGAGCAGTTCTTC. This encodes CASSFLAGVLNEQFF.